Below are 32 T cell receptor beta chains sequenced from a single sample in a study of T-cell reconstitution after alpha-beta-depleted transplantation in children. As it was prepared, the TCRbeta library received unique molecular identifiers. Each CDR3 protein is one row after TCRdb ran MiXCR on the PCR reads. The sample consists of roughly 590,000 distinct CDR3 sequences, about 15% of them appearing once. Material: PBMCs from the stem cell graft donor, obtained from the stem cell graft. These receptor sequences come from a human donor who donated a stem cell graft to a child with acute myeloid leukemia.

Many counts were recorded for this clonotype. The J gene is TRBJ2-7, the V gene TRBV20-1; D remains unclear. The germline V and J ends were trimmed by 0 bases and 4 bases, with 4 bases remaining between them. CDR1 is DFQATT, CDR2 SNEGSKA, per germline (reference sequence). This CDR3 is built from 11 residues. The CDR3 DNA follows: TGCAGTGCTAGAGAAGCATACGAGCAGTACTTC. Translation: CSAREAYEQYF.

This clonotype was recorded many times. The chain is built from TRBV29-1 and TRBJ2-7; 9 bases line up with TRBD1. The V gene's germline CDR1 is SQVTM and CDR2 ANQGSEA. This CDR3 contains 15 residues. V was pared by 5 bases and J by 2 bases, with 10 bases of the junction left unmatched. The CDR3 spells CSVQARDRDPYEQYF. The DNA of the CDR3 is TGCAGCGTTCAAGCCCGGGACAGGGACCCCTACGAGCAGTACTTC.

The V and J genes are TRBV27 and TRBJ2-5; TRBD1 might be the D (6 bases). From germline, CDR1 is MNHEY and CDR2 SMNVEV (reference sequence). Trimming stripped 5 bases from V and 5 bases from J, with 12 bases between. CDR3 length: 13 amino acids. The CDR3 DNA follows: TGTGCCAGCAGTCACAGGGTGATGGAGACCCAGTACTTC. It specifies CASSHRVMETQYF.

Only a few counts were recorded for this clonotype. V is TRBV15 and J is TRBJ2-7, with D uncertain. The germline V and J ends were trimmed by 11 bases and 3 bases, with 11 bases remaining between them. Germline loops: CDR1 LNHNV, CDR2 YYDKDF (reference sequence). This CDR3 is 11 amino acids long. CDR3 sequence: CAPMGSYEQYV. CDR3 sequence (DNA): TGTGCCCCCATGGGCAGCTACGAGCAGTACGTC.

This clonotype has at least ten counts. CDR3 loop: CASSYSTGQLGETQYF. In DNA form, the CDR3 reads TGTGCCAGCAGTTACTCGACGGGACAGTTGGGAGAGACCCAGTACTTC. V usage is TRBV6-5 and J usage is TRBJ2-5, with 7 positions matching TRBD1. CDR3 size: 16 residues. Trimming cost V 0 bases and J 4 bases; bases outside gene matches: 8. Germline CDR1 and CDR2: MNHEY and SVGAGI.

This clonotype came up many times. The chain combines TRBV20-1 with TRBJ2-1, with TRBD1 matching over 9 bases. The trim removed 7 bases at V and 9 bases at J, leaving 19 bases unmatched. This CDR3 has 16 amino acids. Germline V lookup: CDR1 DFQATT, CDR2 SNEGSKA (reference sequence). CDR3 nucleotide sequence: TGCAGTGTTCCCCCGACGAGGACAGGGGTGTACTTTGAGCAGTTCTTC. This translates into CSVPPTRTGVYFEQFF.

In its sample, this clonotype was seen many times. The chain recombines TRBV29-1 with TRBJ2-5; 8 nucleotides align to TRBD2. This CDR3 comprises 13 residues. Germline values: CDR1 SQVTM, CDR2 ANQGSEA. Trimming removed 8 bases from V and 4 bases from J; junction bases left unmatched: 9. CDR3 coding DNA: TGCAGCCTCTCGGGGGGGGAGCGAGAGACCCAGTACTTC. The encoded protein is CSLSGGERETQYF. Full variable domain (rest looked up from reference TRBV29-1 and TRBJ2-5): SAVISQKPSRDICQRGTSLTIQCQVDSQVTMMFWYRQQPGQSLTLIATANQGSEATYESGFVIDKFPISRPNLTFSTLTVSNMSPEDSSIYLCSLSGGERETQYFGPGTRLLVL.

The table lists this clonotype with many counts. V usage is TRBV7-2 and J usage is TRBJ2-4; 7 bases fit TRBD2. The germline V gene has CDR1 SGHTA and CDR2 FQGNSA. After removal of 2 bases from V and 8 bases from J, the junction contained 3 bases not matched to a gene. The CDR3 runs 13 residues. The CDR3 region has the DNA TGTGCCAGCAGCTTACAGGGAGGGGACATTCAGTACTTC. This sequence encodes CASSLQGGDIQYF.

The chain combines TRBV11-1 with TRBJ1-6; 8 bases map to TRBD1. CDR1 is SGHAT, CDR2 FQDESV, per germline (reference sequence). V shed 4 bases and J 4 bases; nucleotides not matched to a gene: 15. The CDR3 covers 19 residues. CDR3 sequence (DNA): TGTGCCAGCAGCTCTTTCCGTACCGACAGGGGAGGGTATAATTCACCCCTCCACTTT. Amino acid sequence: CASSSFRTDRGGYNSPLHF.

To note about this clonotype: A read error is possible here, since a much larger clone lies one base away. This CDR3 is missing its conserved last phenylalanine or tryptophan, likely due to a read error. This sequence joins TRBV7-9 and TRBJ1-1; possible D gene TRBD1, 5 bases. The CDR3 totals 13 residues. The ends were cut back, 7 bases at V and 3 bases at J, with 12 bases in the middle. Germline V gene sequence: CDR1 SEHNR, CDR2 FQNEAQ (reference sequence). The CDR3 sequence is CASTLVGDTEAFC. The CDR3 DNA sequence: TGTGCCAGCACACTAGTGGGGGACACTGAAGCTTTCTGT.

This clonotype was counted many times. The chain combines TRBV20-1 with TRBJ1-1; D gene unclear. The CDR3 has 13 amino acids. CDR1 is DFQATT, CDR2 SNEGSKA, per germline (reference sequence). Trimming took 6 bases from V and 1 from J, leaving 12 bases between them. CDR3 residues: CSATLTGNTEAFF. The CDR3 DNA sequence: TGCAGTGCCACTCTGACGGGGAACACTGAAGCTTTCTTT.

The V and J genes are TRBV20-1 and TRBJ2-5, with 11 bases fitting TRBD2. The CDR3 contains 14 residues. The trim removed 6 bases at V and 2 bases at J, leaving 5 bases unmatched. The V gene's germline CDR1 is DFQATT and CDR2 SNEGSKA (reference sequence). CDR3 region: CSALPSGRQETQYF. Written as DNA, the CDR3 is TGCAGTGCCCTACCTAGCGGGAGGCAAGAGACCCAGTACTTC.

In this sample, this clonotype turned up many times. The V and J genes are TRBV20-1 and TRBJ2-1; 8 positions match TRBD1. V gave up 6 bases and J gave up 4 bases; unmatched junction bases: 5. Germline loops: CDR1 DFQATT, CDR2 SNEGSKA (reference sequence). This CDR3 region has 13 residues. The CDR3 DNA follows: TGCAGTGCGAGACAGGGGAAATACAATGAGCAGTTCTTC. It encodes CSARQGKYNEQFF.

This clonotype was counted only a few times. The gene calls are TRBV11-3 and TRBJ2-4; 9 bases map to TRBD2. Germline CDR1 and CDR2: SGHNT and YENEEA. V lost 1 base to trimming and J lost 0 bases; unmatched junction nucleotides: 10. CDR3 length: 19 residues. The CDR3 here is CASSLGDHSGGRAKNIQYF. In nucleotides, the CDR3 is TGTGCCAGCAGCTTAGGCGATCATAGCGGGGGCCGAGCCAAAAACATTCAGTACTTC. The full variable domain, rest sourced from reference TRBV11-3 and TRBJ2-4, is EAGVVQSPRYKIIEKKQPVAFWCNPISGHNTLYWYLQNLGQGPELLIRYENEEAVDDSQLPKDRFSAERLKGVDSTLKIQPAELGDSAVYLCASSLGDHSGGRAKNIQYFGAGTRLSVL.

This chain links TRBV7-9 with TRBJ2-7; weak D call: TRBD1 (7 bases). V shed 5 bases and J shed 4 bases, with 18 bases lying between them. Looked up from germline, CDR1 is SEHNR and CDR2 is FQNEAQ (reference sequence). The CDR3 is 15 residues long. CDR3 DNA sequence: TGTGCCAGCAGCCCTACAGGGGAGGTTACGTACGAGCAGTACTTC. Translating gives CASSPTGEVTYEQYF.

V and J are TRBV5-1 and TRBJ2-5, with D possibly TRBD2 on 5 matching bases. The CDR3 consists of 12 residues. V was trimmed by 5 bases and J by 5 bases, leaving 10 bases between them. Germline CDR1 reads SGHRS; CDR2 reads YFSETQ. CDR3 sequence: CASRREWETQYF. CDR3 coding DNA: TGCGCCAGCAGGAGGGAGTGGGAGACCCAGTACTTC. The variable domain in full, with the rest retrieved from reference TRBV5-1 and TRBJ2-5, is KAGVTQTPRYLIKTRGQQVTLSCSPISGHRSVSWYQQTPGQGLQFLFEYFSETQRNKGNFPGRFSGRQFSNSRSEMNVSTLELGDSALYLCASRREWETQYFGPGTRLLVL.

The V gene is TRBV5-5, the J gene TRBJ2-6; D is uncertain. The CDR3 loop spans 18 amino acids. Germline V gene data show CDR1 as SGHKS and CDR2 as YYEKEE (reference sequence). V was clipped by 1 base and J by 0 bases, with 14 bases between them. As DNA, the CDR3 is TGTGCCAGCAGCTTGTTTCCAGGCAAAGACTCTGGGGCCAACGTCCTGACTTTC. This translates into CASSLFPGKDSGANVLTF.

The V and J genes are TRBV5-1 and TRBJ1-4; the D is unclear. CDR1 SGHRS and CDR2 YFSETQ come from the germline V gene. CDR3 length: 15 amino acids. With 2 bases removed from V and 3 bases from J, the gap between germline ends came to 11 bases. CDR3 loop: CASSFRQSPNEKLFF. The CDR3 DNA follows: TGCGCCAGCAGCTTCAGACAATCTCCTAATGAAAAACTGTTTTTT.

This clonotype has a count of ten or more. This rearrangement joins TRBV27 to TRBJ1-2; 9 bases align to TRBD1. Germline lookup yields CDR1 MNHEY and CDR2 SMNVEV (reference sequence). The CDR3 runs to 15 residues. V was clipped by 4 bases and J by 4 bases; unmatched bases: 7. This CDR3 reads CASSWTGARSYGYTF. Written as DNA, the CDR3 is TGTGCCAGCAGTTGGACAGGGGCGCGTAGCTATGGCTACACCTTC.

This clonotype has at least ten counts. The chain links TRBV27 to TRBJ1-5; D is ambiguous. Germline CDR1 is MNHEY and CDR2 is SMNVEV (reference sequence). The CDR3 has 13 amino acids. Trimming removed 2 bases at V and 5 bases at J, with 7 bases between. CDR3 coding DNA: TGTGCCAGCAGTTTAACCCGGGATCAGCCCCAGCATTTT. Translated: CASSLTRDQPQHF.

The J gene is TRBJ2-6, the V gene TRBV15, with unresolved D. Germline CDR1 LNHNV, CDR2 YYDKDF (reference sequence). Trimming took off 7 bases at V and 0 bases at J, with 13 bases between the two ends. The CDR3 sequence is 16 residues long. CDR3: CATNLDHSSGANVLTF. The CDR3 DNA reads TGTGCCACCAACTTAGACCACAGCTCTGGGGCCAACGTCCTGACTTTC.

In its sample, this clonotype was seen a few times. The gene calls are TRBV20-1 and TRBJ1-5; 10 nucleotides line up with TRBD1. In germline, CDR1 is DFQATT, CDR2 SNEGSKA (reference sequence). The J segment lost 1 base and the V segment lost 0 bases, leaving 12 bases of the junction unmatched. The CDR3 sequence is 19 residues long. The CDR3 DNA reads as TGCAGTGCTAGAGATCTTAAGGGACAGGGGTTTTCAAGCAATCAGCCCCAGCATTTT. Translation gives CSARDLKGQGFSSNQPQHF.

This clonotype was observed at least ten times. The chain combines TRBV24-1 with TRBJ2-1, with TRBD1 as a possible D gene (5 bases). The CDR3 consists of 13 residues. The germline V gene encodes CDR1 KGHDR and CDR2 SFDVKD. The V and J ends lost 4 bases and 7 bases respectively, with 10 bases between them. The CDR3 DNA reads as TGTGCCACCAGTGACTCCAGGGTAAATGAGCAGTTCTTC. Translation: CATSDSRVNEQFF.

The chain couples TRBV12-3 or TRBV12-4 to TRBJ2-3; 8 nucleotides line up with TRBD2. With 3 bases clipped from V and 1 base from J, the junction kept 3 bases outside the gene matches. The CDR3 sequence is 15 residues long. In nucleotides, the CDR3 is TGTGCCAGCAGTTTCCCAGCGGGGGGCACAGATACGCAGTATTTT. Protein sequence: CASSFPAGGTDTQYF.

The rearrangement uses TRBV5-1 and TRBJ2-1; 10 positions agree with TRBD1. V shed 7 bases, J shed 0 bases, and the junction held 7 bases outside the gene matches. The germline CDR1 and CDR2 sequences are SGHRS and YFSETQ. The CDR3 has 16 residues. The CDR3 DNA reads TGCGCCAGCCGGACAGGGGGGATACCCTCCTACAATGAGCAGTTCTTC. This codes for CASRTGGIPSYNEQFF.

In this sample, this clonotype turned up a few times. The rearrangement joins TRBV27 to TRBJ2-7, with D possibly matching TRBD2 (6 bases). V was trimmed by 4 bases and J by 3 bases, leaving 16 bases between them. The CDR3 is 15 residues long. CDR1 MNHEY and CDR2 SMNVEV come from the germline V gene (reference sequence). The DNA of the CDR3 is TGTGCCAGCAGTTCCGCTTACTCCGGGAGCTACGAGCAGTACTTC. Protein sequence: CASSSAYSGSYEQYF.

This chain uses TRBV27 with TRBJ2-5; 7 positions agree with TRBD1. Germline CDR1 MNHEY, CDR2 SMNVEV (reference sequence). This CDR3 is 14 amino acids long. V was pared by 6 bases and J by 3 bases, with 7 bases of the junction left unmatched. CDR3 protein: CASSRDRVEETQYF. CDR3 DNA: TGTGCCAGCAGCCGAGACAGGGTTGAAGAGACCCAGTACTTC.

This rearrangement joins TRBV12-3 or TRBV12-4 to TRBJ2-1; D is possibly TRBD2 (7 bases). Trimming pared 6 bases from V and 7 bases from J, leaving 16 bases between. The CDR3 has 14 residues. CDR3 DNA: TGTGCCAGCAGAAGGGGGGGGGCCCTGAATGAGCAGTTCTTC. Protein sequence: CASRRGGALNEQFF.

In this sample, this clonotype turned up many times. This rearrangement joins TRBV6-6 to TRBJ1-2, with TRBD1 as a possible D gene (5 bases). Germline V lookup: CDR1 MNHNY, CDR2 SVGAGI (reference sequence). The germline V and J ends were trimmed by 4 bases and 4 bases, with 10 bases remaining between them. This CDR3 region has 13 residues. CDR3 nucleotides: TGTGCCAGCAGTTCGGGGGAGCCCTATGGCTACACCTTC. Its protein is CASSSGEPYGYTF.

This clonotype was seen at least ten times. The chain has TRBV28 and TRBJ2-7; 7 nucleotides align to TRBD1. This CDR3 is built from 13 residues. CDR1 is MDHEN, CDR2 SYDVKM, per germline. The V segment lost 3 bases and the J segment 5 bases; nucleotides outside the gene matches: 4. CDR3 DNA: TGTGCCAGCAGTTTGGCAGGGGGAGACGAGCAGTACGTC. It codes for CASSLAGGDEQYV.

The chain couples TRBV7-9 to TRBJ1-1; D gene unclear. Per germline, CDR1 SEHNR and CDR2 FQNEAQ (reference sequence). The V and J ends lost 1 base and 10 bases respectively, with 10 bases between them. The CDR3 contains 12 residues. This chain's CDR3 is CASSLVPVGAFF. In nucleotides, the CDR3 is TGTGCCAGCAGCTTAGTCCCAGTAGGAGCTTTCTTT.

The rearrangement joins TRBV5-1 to TRBJ1-2; D is possibly TRBD1 (5 bases). The length of the CDR3 is 15 residues. The V and J ends lost 0 bases and 6 bases respectively, with 15 bases between them. Germline CDR1 and CDR2: SGHRS and YFSETQ. Here the CDR3 reads CASSLALPGGDGYTF. CDR3 DNA sequence: TGCGCCAGCAGCTTGGCTCTCCCCGGAGGGGATGGCTACACCTTC. Looking up the rest from reference TRBV5-1 and TRBJ1-2 gives the full variable domain: KAGVTQTPRYLIKTRGQQVTLSCSPISGHRSVSWYQQTPGQGLQFLFEYFSETQRNKGNFPGRFSGRQFSNSRSEMNVSTLELGDSALYLCASSLALPGGDGYTFGSGTRLTVV.